A selection of T cell receptor beta chains follows, all from one sample in a study of Graves' ophthalmopathy and Graves' hyperthyroidism. TCRdb itself ran the multiplex PCR reads through MiXCR, one entry per CDR3 protein. This table has some 390,000 distinct CDR3 sequences, approximately 20% appearing once. The sequencing sample was made of peripheral blood. The receptors derive from a woman aged 18-29 years with Graves' ophthalmopathy. The CDR3 runs from the conserved cysteine through the conserved F or W. The D gene is left open where the match is weak. Rows may omit the clone size; those that give it use once, few, many or a size class.

d_gene,j_gene,abundance,v_gene,CDR3nt,CDR3aa
NA,TRBJ1-2,many,TRBV6-2/TRBV6-3,TGTGCCAGCAGACCCACAGGGAACTATGGCTACACCTTC,CASRPTGNYGYTF
NA,TRBJ2-5,NA,TRBV6-1,TGTGCCAGCGGGGGGCTACCGGAGGAGACCCAGTACTTC,CASGGLPEETQYF
TRBD2,TRBJ2-5,many,TRBV12-3/TRBV12-4,TGTGCCAGCAGGGGACTAGCGGGAGACAGAGAGACCCAGTACTTC,CASRGLAGDRETQYF
TRBD2,TRBJ2-7,many,TRBV25-1,TGTGCCAGCAGTGCACCCCCTCGACTAGCAGGAGGTTCCTACGAGCAGTACTTC,CASSAPPRLAGGSYEQYF
NA,TRBJ2-7,many,TRBV27,TGTGCCAGCAGCAAGGGACCGCTGTCTTCCTACGAGCAGTACTTC,CASSKGPLSSYEQYF
NA,TRBJ2-7,many,TRBV10-3,TGTGCCATCAGTGATCTACGTGGCTACGAGCAGTACTTC,CAISDLRGYEQYF
TRBD2,TRBJ2-5,NA,TRBV15,TGTGCCACCAGCGGGGGCGACACTAGCGGGAGGAAAGAGACCCAGTACTTC,CATSGGDTSGRKETQYF
NA,TRBJ2-5,few,TRBV30,TGTGCCTGGAGTGGACTTCTCCAAGAGACCCAGTACTTC,CAWSGLLQETQYF
NA,TRBJ2-5,many,TRBV20-1,TGCAGTGCCCACTCCCCGGGATCAGGGTCGAGGGAGACCCAGTACTTC,CSAHSPGSGSRETQYF
TRBD1,TRBJ2-2,many,TRBV7-6,TGTGCCAGCAGCGCCCTCCGGGACAGGGGTTACACCGGGGAGCTGTTTTTT,CASSALRDRGYTGELFF
NA,TRBJ1-5,many,TRBV6-1,TGTGCCAGCAGTGAAGGCAAGGGTTATCAGCCCCAGCATTTT,CASSEGKGYQPQHF
NA,TRBJ1-5,many,TRBV6-1,TGTGCCAGCAGTACCTCCGACAGACCGAATCAGCCCCAGCATTTT,CASSTSDRPNQPQHF
TRBD2,TRBJ2-5,many,TRBV28,TGTGCCAGCAGTCCGCCGGGACTAGCGGGAAGAGAGACCCAGTACTTC,CASSPPGLAGRETQYF
NA,TRBJ2-7,many,TRBV20-1,TGCAGTGGCATGCACCTATCCGTGGGCGAGCAGTACTTC,CSGMHLSVGEQYF
NA,TRBJ2-2,many,TRBV20-1,TGCAGTGCTAGGCCGATGACGGGCACCGGGGAGCTGTTTTTT,CSARPMTGTGELFF
NA,TRBJ1-1,NA,TRBV13,NA,CASTRTTYEQYFGPGAEAFF